This TCR beta chain comes out of a study of T cell responses to AZD1222 COVID-19 vaccine. The study, taken as a whole, reports: Most donors were white British and more were female, and clonal diversity was possibly underestimated. Researchers took repertoire samples only after the peak T cell response had come.

As regards this clone: Its antigen is undetermined.

V lost 0 bases, J lost 7 bases, and 15 bases lay in between. The CDR3 has 16 amino acids. Germline-derived CDR1 and CDR2 are KGHDR and SFDVKD. This table comes from immunoSEQ multiplex PCR, and its TCRdb copy is limited to in-frame clones, with some not included. The sample includes about 110,000 clones, 75% to 90% of them seen just once. The rearrangement links TRBV24-1 to TRBJ2-1; perhaps TRBD2 as D (6 bases). The receptor was isolated from an adult in good health. The sequencing here drew on peripheral blood, taken on day 0 of AZD1222 vaccination. The CDR3 loop is CATSDLQGGKRNEQFF. The CDR3 DNA reads as TGTGCCACCAGTGATTTGCAAGGCGGGAAGCGGAATGAGCAGTTCTTC.